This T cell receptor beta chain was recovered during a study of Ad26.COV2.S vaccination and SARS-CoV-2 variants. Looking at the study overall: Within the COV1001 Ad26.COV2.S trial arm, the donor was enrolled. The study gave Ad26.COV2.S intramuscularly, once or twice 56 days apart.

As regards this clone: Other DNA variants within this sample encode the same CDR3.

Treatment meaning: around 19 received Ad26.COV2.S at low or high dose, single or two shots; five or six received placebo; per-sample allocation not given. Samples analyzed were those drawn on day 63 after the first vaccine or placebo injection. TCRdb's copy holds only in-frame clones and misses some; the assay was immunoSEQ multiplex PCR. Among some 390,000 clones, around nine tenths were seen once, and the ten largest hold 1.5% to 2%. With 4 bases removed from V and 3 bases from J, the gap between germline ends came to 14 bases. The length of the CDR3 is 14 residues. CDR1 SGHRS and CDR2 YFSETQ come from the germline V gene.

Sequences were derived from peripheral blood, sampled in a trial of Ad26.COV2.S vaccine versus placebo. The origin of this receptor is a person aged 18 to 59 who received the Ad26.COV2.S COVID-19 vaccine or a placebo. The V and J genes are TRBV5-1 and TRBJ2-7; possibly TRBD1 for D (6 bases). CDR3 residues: CASSPRQGSYEQYF. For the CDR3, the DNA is TGCGCCAGCAGCCCTAGGCAGGGGAGCTACGAGCAGTACTTC.